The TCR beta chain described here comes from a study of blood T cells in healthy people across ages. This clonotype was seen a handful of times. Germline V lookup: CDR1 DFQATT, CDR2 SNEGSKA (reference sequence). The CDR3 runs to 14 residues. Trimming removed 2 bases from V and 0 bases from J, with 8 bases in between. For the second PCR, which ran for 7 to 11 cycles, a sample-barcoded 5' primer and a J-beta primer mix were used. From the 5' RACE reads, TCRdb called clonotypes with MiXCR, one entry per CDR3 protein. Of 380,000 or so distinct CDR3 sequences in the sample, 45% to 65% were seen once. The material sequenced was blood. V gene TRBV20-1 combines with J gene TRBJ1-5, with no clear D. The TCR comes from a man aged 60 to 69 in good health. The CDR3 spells CSARNPYSNQPQHF. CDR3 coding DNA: TGCAGTGCTAGAAACCCCTATAGCAATCAGCCCCAGCATTTT.